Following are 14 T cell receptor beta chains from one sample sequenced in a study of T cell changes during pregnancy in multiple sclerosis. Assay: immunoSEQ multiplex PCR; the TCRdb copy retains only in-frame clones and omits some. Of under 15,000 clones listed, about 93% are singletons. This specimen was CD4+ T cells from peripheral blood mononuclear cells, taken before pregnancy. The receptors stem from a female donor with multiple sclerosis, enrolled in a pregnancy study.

The CDR3 sequence is CASSPAQGTGEQYF. CDR3 bases: TGCGCCAGCAGCCCTGCACAGGGGACGGGCGAGCAGTACTTC. The chain couples TRBV5-1 to TRBJ2-7; 7 bases match TRBD1. Germline CDR1 and CDR2: SGHRS and YFSETQ. CDR3 length: 14 residues. Trimming took 4 bases from V and 6 from J; bases not matched to a gene: 10.

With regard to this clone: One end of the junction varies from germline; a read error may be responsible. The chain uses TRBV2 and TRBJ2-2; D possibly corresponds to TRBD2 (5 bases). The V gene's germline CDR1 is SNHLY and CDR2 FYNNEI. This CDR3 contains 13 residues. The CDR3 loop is CASSEGGTGELFF. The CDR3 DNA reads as TGTGCCAGCAGCGAAGGAGGCACCGGGGAGCTGTTTTTT.

The CDR3 region is CASSLPSALGGTEAFF. The CDR3 bases are TGTGCCAGCAGTCTCCCGTCGGCCTTAGGCGGCACTGAAGCTTTCTTT. The chain employs TRBV28 and TRBJ1-1; D not certain. The CDR3 loop spans 16 amino acids. The germline V gene has CDR1 MDHEN and CDR2 SYDVKM. With 5 bases removed from V and 4 bases from J, the gap between germline ends came to 20 bases.

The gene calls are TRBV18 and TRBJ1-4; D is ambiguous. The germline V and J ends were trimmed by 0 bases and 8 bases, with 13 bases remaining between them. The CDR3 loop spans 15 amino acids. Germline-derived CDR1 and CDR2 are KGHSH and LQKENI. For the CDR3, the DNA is TGTGCCAGCTCACCACCGTTCCGGTCGGTGGAAAAACTGTTTTTT. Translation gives CASSPPFRSVEKLFF.

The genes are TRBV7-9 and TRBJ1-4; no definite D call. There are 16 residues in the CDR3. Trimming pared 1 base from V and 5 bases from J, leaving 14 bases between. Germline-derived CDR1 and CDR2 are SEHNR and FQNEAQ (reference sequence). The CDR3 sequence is CASSLGLGGGNEKLFF. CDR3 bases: TGTGCCAGCAGCTTAGGTCTGGGAGGAGGCAATGAAAAACTGTTTTTT.

CDR3 sequence reads: CSVAGTAKEAFF. The CDR3 nucleotides are TGCAGCGTAGCCGGGACAGCTAAAGAAGCTTTCTTT. The V call is TRBV29-1, the J call TRBJ1-1, with 7 bases lining up with TRBD1. Germline lookup yields CDR1 SQVTM and CDR2 ANQGSEA. The CDR3 sequence is 12 residues long. V lost 6 bases to trimming and J lost 8 bases; unmatched junction nucleotides: 9.

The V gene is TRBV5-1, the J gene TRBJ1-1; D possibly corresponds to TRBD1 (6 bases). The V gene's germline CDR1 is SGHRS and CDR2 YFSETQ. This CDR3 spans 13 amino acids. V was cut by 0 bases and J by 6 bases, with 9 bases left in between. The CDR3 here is CASSLDRVAEAFF. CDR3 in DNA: TGCGCCAGCAGCTTGGACAGGGTTGCTGAAGCTTTCTTT.

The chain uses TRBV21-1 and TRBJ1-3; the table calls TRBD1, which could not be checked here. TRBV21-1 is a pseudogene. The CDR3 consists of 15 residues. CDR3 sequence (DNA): TGTGCCAGCAGCAAATACAGTAGCTCTGGAAACACCATATATTTT. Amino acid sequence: CASSKYSSSGNTIYF.

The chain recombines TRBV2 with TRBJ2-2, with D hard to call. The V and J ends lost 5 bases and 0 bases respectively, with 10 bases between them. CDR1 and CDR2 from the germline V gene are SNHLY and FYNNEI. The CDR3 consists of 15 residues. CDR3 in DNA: TGTGCCAGCAGTCAGGTCCATACGAACACCGGGGAGCTGTTTTTT. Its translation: CASSQVHTNTGELFF.

The chain's CDR3 is CASSPGLALRSYNEQFF. CDR3 DNA sequence: TGTGCCAGCTCACCCGGACTAGCGCTACGCTCCTACAATGAGCAGTTCTTC. The chain combines TRBV18 with TRBJ2-1; 9 nucleotides line up with TRBD2. The CDR3 is 17 residues long. V shed 3 bases, J shed 0 bases, and the junction held 6 bases outside the gene matches. In germline, CDR1 is KGHSH, CDR2 LQKENI. The full variable domain, completed using reference TRBV18 and TRBJ2-1, is NAGVMQNPRHLVRRRGQEARLRCSPMKGHSHVYWYRQLPEEGLKFMVYLQKENIIDESGMPKERFSAEFPKEGPSILRIQQVVRGDSAAYFCASSPGLALRSYNEQFFGPGTRLTVL.

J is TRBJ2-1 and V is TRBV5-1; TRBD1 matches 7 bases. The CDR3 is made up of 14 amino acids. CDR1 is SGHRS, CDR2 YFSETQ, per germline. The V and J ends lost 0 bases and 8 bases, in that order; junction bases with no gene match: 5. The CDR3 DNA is TGCGCCAGCAGCTTGGTCGACAGGGCCTATGAGCAGTTCTTC. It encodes CASSLVDRAYEQFF. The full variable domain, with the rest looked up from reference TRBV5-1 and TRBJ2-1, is KAGVTQTPRYLIKTRGQQVTLSCSPISGHRSVSWYQQTPGQGLQFLFEYFSETQRNKGNFPGRFSGRQFSNSRSEMNVSTLELGDSALYLCASSLVDRAYEQFFGPGTRLTVL.

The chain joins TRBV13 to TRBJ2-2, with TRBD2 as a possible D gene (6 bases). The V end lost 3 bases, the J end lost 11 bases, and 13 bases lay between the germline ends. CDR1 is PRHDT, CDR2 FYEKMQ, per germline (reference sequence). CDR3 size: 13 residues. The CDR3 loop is CASSFMPGGELFF. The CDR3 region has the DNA TGTGCCAGCAGCTTTATGCCCGGGGGTGAGCTGTTTTTT.

CDR3 coding DNA: TGTGCCAGCAGCTTGGGCGGGCTTTCTGAAGCTTTCTTT. Encoded protein: CASSLGGLSEAFF. This chain uses TRBV5-8 with TRBJ1-1; D uncertain. Germline assignment: CDR1 SGHTS and CDR2 YDEGEE. V was pared by 0 bases and J by 6 bases, with 9 bases between. The CDR3 consists of 13 residues.

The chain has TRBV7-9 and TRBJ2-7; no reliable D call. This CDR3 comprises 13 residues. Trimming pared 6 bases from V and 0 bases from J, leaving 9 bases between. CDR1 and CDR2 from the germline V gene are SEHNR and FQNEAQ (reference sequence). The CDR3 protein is CASSTELSYEQYF. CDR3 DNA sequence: TGTGCCAGCAGTACCGAACTCTCCTACGAGCAGTACTTC.